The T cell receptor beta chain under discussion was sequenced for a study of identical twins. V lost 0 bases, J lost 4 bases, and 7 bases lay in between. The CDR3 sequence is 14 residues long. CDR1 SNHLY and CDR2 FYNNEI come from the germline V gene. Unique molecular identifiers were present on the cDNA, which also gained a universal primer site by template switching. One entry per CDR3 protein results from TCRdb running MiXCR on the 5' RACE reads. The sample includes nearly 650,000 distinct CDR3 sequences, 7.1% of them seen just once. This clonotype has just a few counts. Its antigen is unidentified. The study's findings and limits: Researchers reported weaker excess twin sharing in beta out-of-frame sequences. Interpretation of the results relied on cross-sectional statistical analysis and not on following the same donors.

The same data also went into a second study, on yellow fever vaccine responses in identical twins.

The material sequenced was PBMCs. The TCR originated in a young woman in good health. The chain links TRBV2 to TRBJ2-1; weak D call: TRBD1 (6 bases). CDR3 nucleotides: TGTGCCAGCAGTGAAGCTGACAGGTACAATGAGCAGTTCTTC. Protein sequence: CASSEADRYNEQFF.